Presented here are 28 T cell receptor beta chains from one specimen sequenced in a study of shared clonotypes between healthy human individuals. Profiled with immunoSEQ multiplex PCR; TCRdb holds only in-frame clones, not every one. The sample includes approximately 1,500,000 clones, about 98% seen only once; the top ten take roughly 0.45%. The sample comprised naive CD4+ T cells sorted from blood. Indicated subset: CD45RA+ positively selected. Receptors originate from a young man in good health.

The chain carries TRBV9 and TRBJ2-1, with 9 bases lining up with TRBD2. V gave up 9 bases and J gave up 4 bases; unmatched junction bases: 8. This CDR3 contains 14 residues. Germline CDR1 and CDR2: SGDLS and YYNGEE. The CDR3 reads CAIPREGLYNEQFF. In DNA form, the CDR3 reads TGTGCCATCCCGCGGGAGGGCCTTTACAATGAGCAGTTCTTC.

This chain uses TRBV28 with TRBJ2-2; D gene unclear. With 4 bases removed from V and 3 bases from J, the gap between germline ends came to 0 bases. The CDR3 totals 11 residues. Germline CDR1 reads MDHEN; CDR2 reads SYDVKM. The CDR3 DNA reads TGTGCCAGCAGTTACACCGGGGAGCTGTTTTTT. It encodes CASSYTGELFF.

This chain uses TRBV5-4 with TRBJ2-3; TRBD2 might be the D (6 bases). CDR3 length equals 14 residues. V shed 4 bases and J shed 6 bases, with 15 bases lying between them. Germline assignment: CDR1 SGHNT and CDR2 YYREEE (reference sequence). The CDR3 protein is CASSLGTHGDTQYF. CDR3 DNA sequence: TGTGCCAGCAGCCTCGGGACTCACGGGGATACGCAGTATTTT.

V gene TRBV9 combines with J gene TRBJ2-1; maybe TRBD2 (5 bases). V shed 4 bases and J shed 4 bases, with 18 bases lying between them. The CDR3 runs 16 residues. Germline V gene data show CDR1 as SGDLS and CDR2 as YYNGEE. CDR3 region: CASSPLSLAAYNEQFF. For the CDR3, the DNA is TGTGCCAGCAGCCCCCTCAGTCTAGCCGCGTACAATGAGCAGTTCTTC.

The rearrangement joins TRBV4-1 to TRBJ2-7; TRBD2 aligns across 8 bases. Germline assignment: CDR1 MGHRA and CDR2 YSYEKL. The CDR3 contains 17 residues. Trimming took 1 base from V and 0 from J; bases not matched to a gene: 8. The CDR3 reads CASSQAWTSPRSYEQYF. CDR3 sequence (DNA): TGCGCCAGCAGCCAAGCATGGACTAGCCCCCGCTCCTACGAGCAGTACTTC.

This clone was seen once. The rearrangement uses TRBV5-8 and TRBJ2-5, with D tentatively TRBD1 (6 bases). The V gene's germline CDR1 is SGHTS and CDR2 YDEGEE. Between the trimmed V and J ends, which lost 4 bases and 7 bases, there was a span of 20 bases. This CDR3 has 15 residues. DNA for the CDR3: TGTGCCAGCAGCCACCCTGGGACATTAAGGGTGACCCAGTACTTC. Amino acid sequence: CASSHPGTLRVTQYF.

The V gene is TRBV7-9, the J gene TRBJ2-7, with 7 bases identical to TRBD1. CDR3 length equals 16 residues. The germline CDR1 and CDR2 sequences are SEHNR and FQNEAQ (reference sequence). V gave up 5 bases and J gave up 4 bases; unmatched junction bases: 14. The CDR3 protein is CASSPPQNRGKYEQYF. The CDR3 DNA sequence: TGTGCCAGCAGCCCCCCCCAGAACAGGGGCAAGTACGAGCAGTACTTC. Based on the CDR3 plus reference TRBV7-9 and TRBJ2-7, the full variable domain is DTGVSQNPRHKITKRGQNVTFRCDPISEHNRLYWYRQTLGQGPEFLTYFQNEAQLEKSRLLSDRFSAERPKGSFSTLEIQRTEQGDSAMYLCASSPPQNRGKYEQYFGPGTRLTVT.

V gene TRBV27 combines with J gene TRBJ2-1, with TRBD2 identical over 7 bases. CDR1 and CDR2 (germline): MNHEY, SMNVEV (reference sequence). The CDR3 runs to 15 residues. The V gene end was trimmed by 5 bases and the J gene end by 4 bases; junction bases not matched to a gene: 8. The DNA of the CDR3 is TGTGCCAGCAGTGGAAGTGGGACTATTTACAATGAGCAGTTCTTC. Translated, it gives CASSGSGTIYNEQFF.

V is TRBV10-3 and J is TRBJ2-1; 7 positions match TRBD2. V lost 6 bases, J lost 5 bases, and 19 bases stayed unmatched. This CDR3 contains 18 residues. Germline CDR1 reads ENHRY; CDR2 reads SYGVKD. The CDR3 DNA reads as TGTGCCATCAGGGACCGGGACTCCCCGGGAGCGGGAAACAATGAGCAGTTCTTC. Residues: CAIRDRDSPGAGNNEQFF.

The CDR3 spells CASSPKTSRSYEQYF. The CDR3 bases are TGTGCCAGCAGCCCAAAGACTAGCAGGTCTTACGAGCAGTACTTC. V usage is TRBV7-9 and J usage is TRBJ2-7; 7 bases are shared with TRBD2. The CDR3 consists of 15 residues. The V gene end was trimmed by 5 bases and the J gene end by 4 bases; junction bases not matched to a gene: 11. The V gene's germline CDR1 is SEHNR and CDR2 FQNEAQ (reference sequence). Together with reference TRBV7-9 and TRBJ2-7, the CDR3 gives the full variable domain: DTGVSQNPRHKITKRGQNVTFRCDPISEHNRLYWYRQTLGQGPEFLTYFQNEAQLEKSRLLSDRFSAERPKGSFSTLEIQRTEQGDSAMYLCASSPKTSRSYEQYFGPGTRLTVT.

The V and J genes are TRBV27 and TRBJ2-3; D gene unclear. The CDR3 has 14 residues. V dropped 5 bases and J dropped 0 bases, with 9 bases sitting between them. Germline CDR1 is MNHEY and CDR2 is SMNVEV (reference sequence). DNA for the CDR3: TGTGCCAGCAGTATTGCCGAAAGCACAGATACGCAGTATTTT. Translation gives CASSIAESTDTQYF.

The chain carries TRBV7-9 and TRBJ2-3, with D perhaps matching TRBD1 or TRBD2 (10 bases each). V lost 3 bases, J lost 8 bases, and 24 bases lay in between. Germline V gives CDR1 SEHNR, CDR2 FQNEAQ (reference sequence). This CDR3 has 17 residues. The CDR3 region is CASSFATGGIAGGTQYF. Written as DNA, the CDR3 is TGTGCCAGCAGCTTCGCGACAGGGGGCATAGCGGGAGGTACGCAGTATTTT. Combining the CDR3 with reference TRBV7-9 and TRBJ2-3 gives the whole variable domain DTGVSQNPRHKITKRGQNVTFRCDPISEHNRLYWYRQTLGQGPEFLTYFQNEAQLEKSRLLSDRFSAERPKGSFSTLEIQRTEQGDSAMYLCASSFATGGIAGGTQYFGPGTRLTVL.

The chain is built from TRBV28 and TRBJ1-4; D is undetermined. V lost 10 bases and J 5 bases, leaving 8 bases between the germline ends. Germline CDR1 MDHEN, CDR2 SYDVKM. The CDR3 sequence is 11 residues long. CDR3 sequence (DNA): TGTGCCACTAGAGAAAATGAAAAACTGTTTTTT. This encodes CATRENEKLFF.

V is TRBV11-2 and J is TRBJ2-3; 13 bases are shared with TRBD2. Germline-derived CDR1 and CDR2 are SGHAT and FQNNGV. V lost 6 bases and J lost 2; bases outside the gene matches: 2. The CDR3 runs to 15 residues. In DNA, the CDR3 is TGTGCCAGCAGGGGACTAGCGGGAAACACAGATACGCAGTATTTT. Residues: CASRGLAGNTDTQYF.

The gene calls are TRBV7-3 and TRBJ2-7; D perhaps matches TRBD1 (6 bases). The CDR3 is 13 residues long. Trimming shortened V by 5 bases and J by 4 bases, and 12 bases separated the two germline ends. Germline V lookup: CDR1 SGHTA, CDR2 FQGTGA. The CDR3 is CASSPGQLYEQYF. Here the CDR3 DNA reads TGTGCCAGCAGCCCAGGACAGTTATACGAGCAGTACTTC.

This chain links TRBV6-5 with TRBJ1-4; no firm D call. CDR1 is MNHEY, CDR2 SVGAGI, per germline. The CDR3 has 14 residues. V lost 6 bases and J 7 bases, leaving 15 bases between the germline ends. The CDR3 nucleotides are TGTGCCAGCAGCCCCAGGACTCGGGGTGAAAAACTGTTTTTT. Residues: CASSPRTRGEKLFF.

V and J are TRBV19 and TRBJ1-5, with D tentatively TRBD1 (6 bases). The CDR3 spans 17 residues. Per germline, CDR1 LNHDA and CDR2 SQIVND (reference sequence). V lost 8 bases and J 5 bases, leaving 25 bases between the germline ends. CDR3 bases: TGTGCCAGTCAACCCGGGACACGGATTCGGAGGCATCAGCCCCAGCATTTT. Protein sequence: CASQPGTRIRRHQPQHF.

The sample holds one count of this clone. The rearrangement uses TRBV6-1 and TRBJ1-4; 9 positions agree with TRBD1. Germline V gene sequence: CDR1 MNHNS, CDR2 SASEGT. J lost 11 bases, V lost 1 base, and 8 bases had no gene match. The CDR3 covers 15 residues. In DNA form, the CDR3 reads TGTGCCAGCAGTGAAGACCCTGGGACAGGGACGAAACTGTTTTTT. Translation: CASSEDPGTGTKLFF.

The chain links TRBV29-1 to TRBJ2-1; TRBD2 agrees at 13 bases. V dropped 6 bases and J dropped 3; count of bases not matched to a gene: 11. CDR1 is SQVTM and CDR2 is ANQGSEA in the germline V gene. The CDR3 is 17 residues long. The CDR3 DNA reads TGCAGCGTCCTACTACCGGGACTAGCGGGATTCTACAATGAGCAGTTCTTC. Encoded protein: CSVLLPGLAGFYNEQFF.

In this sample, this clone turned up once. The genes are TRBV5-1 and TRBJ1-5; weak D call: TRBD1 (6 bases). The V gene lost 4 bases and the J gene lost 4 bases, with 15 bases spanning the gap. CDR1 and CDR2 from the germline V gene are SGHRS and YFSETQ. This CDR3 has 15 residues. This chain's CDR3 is CASSPSGTPNQPQHF. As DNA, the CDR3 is TGCGCCAGCAGCCCCTCAGGGACACCTAATCAGCCCCAGCATTTT.

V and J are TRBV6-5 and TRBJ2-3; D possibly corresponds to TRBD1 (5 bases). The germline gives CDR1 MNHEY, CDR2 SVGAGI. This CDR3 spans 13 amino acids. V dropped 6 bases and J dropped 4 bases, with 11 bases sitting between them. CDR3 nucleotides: TGTGCCAGCAGCCTACAGGTCCCAGATACGCAGTATTTT. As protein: CASSLQVPDTQYF.

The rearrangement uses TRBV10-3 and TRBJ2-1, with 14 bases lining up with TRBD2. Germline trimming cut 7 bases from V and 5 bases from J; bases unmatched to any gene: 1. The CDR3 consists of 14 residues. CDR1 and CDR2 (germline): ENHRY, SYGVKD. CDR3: CAIMGLAGDNEQFF. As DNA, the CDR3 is TGTGCCATCATGGGACTAGCGGGAGACAATGAGCAGTTCTTC.

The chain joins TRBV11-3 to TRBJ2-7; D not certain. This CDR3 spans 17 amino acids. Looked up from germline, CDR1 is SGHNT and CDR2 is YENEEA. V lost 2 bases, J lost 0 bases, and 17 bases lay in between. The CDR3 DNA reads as TGTGCCAGCAGCTTAATCCGAGGTCTGGTCCTCTCCTACGAGCAGTACTTC. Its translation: CASSLIRGLVLSYEQYF. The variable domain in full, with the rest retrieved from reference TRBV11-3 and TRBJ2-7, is EAGVVQSPRYKIIEKKQPVAFWCNPISGHNTLYWYLQNLGQGPELLIRYENEEAVDDSQLPKDRFSAERLKGVDSTLKIQPAELGDSAVYLCASSLIRGLVLSYEQYFGPGTRLTVT.

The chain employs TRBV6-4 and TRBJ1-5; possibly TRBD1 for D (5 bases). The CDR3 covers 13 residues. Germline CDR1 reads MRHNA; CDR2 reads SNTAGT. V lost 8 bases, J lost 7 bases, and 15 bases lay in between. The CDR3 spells CASGRASGQPQHF. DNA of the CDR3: TGTGCCAGCGGCAGGGCCTCGGGGCAGCCCCAGCATTTT.

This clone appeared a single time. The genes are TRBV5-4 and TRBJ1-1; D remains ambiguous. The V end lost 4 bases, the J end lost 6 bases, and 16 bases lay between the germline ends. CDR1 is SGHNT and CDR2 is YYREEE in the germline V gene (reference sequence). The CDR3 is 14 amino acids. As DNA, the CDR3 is TGTGCCAGCAGCCCCATACGAGACGTCCCTGAAGCTTTCTTT. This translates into CASSPIRDVPEAFF.

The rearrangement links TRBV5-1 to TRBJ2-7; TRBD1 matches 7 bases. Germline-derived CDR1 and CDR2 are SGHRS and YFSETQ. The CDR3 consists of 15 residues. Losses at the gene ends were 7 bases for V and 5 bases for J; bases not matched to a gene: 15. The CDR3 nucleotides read TGCGCCAGCGCCAACAGGGGCTCCTTGGACAACGAGCAGTACTTC. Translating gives CASANRGSLDNEQYF. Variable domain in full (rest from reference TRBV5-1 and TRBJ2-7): KAGVTQTPRYLIKTRGQQVTLSCSPISGHRSVSWYQQTPGQGLQFLFEYFSETQRNKGNFPGRFSGRQFSNSRSEMNVSTLELGDSALYLCASANRGSLDNEQYFGPGTRLTVT.

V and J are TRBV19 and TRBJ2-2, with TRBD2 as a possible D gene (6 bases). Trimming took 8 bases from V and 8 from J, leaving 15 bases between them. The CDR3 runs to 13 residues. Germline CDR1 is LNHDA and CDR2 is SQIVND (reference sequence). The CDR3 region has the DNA TGTGCCAGTTCGAGACTAGGTATGGGGGAGCTGTTTTTT. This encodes CASSRLGMGELFF.

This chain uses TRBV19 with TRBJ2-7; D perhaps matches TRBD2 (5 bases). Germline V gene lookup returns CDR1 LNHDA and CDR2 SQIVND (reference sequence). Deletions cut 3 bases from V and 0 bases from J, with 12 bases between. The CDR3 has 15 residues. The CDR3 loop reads CASSISSSDSYEQYF. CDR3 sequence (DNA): TGTGCCAGTAGTATCTCTAGCTCTGACTCCTACGAGCAGTACTTC.